The TCR beta chain described here comes from a study of PD-1 blockade in classical Hodgkin lymphoma (dated by TCRdb to the early 2020s). Study-level background: Nivolumab dosing was 3 mg/kg intravenously every 2 weeks, continuing until either disease progression or unacceptable toxicity. To define a peripheral blood immune signature of response to PD-1 blockade in classical Hodgkin lymphoma, the study combined TCR beta sequencing with CyTOF.

Findings and caveats that apply to the study as a whole: By C4D1, a significant rise was seen in CD4+ TCR diversity but not in CD8+ TCR diversity (p=0.0027 vs p=0.16), and the rise was most apparent among complete responders (p=0.02). Lower diversity was observed in patients in whom nivolumab was started less than 1 year after ASCT, and these patients were excluded from later analyses so that confounding by immune reconstitution would be avoided. The study covered only a single clinical trial cohort, and the causes of the repertoire differences, possibly disease activity or prior therapy, were still not defined. Newly diagnosed patients were reported to have lower baseline TCR diversity than healthy donors, and relapsed/refractory patients were reported to have lower baseline TCR diversity still. Among trial patients, those achieving complete response had baseline diversity similar to that of newly diagnosed patients, while diversity was significantly lower in partial responders and progressors.

This clone was counted between two and nine times. Its binding antigen is unknown. No quality values exist for individual bases; no much larger clone is one base distant. The germline V gene supplies CDR1 LGHNA and CDR2 YSLEER. Trimming removed 3 bases from V and 6 bases from J; the gene matches leave 8 bases unexplained. From the cysteine through the phenylalanine, the CDR3 covers 14 amino acids. Kept here is only the CDR3 DNA, which spans 42 bases and is read in frame from base 1. The time point label for this specimen denotes: cycle 4 day 1 (C4D1), after less than 7 weeks of nivolumab. All trial patients had relapsed after autologous stem cell transplantation, with cohorts A, B and C differing in prior brentuximab vedotin exposure. Using a Miltenyi CD4+ T cell isolation kit, CD4+ T cells were purified from thawed PBMCs through magnetic negative selection. The trial cohort included 55 to 65 patients with relapsed/refractory classical Hodgkin lymphoma, and each patient had a best overall response of complete response, partial response or progressive disease. Single-agent nivolumab was administered to trial patients in the multi-cohort phase II CheckMate 205 trial. An independent review committee assessed best overall response by applying the 2007 International Working Group response criteria. Trial PBMCs were collected immediately before nivolumab initiation (C1D1) and during therapy at cycle 2 day 1 and cycle 4 day 1. After peripheral blood was drawn into 8 mL Vacutainer Cell Preparation Tubes, PBMCs were isolated by centrifugation and then cryopreserved. Purified CD4+ and CD8+ fractions were prepared only for cases in which an additional PBMC sample was available. Magnetically labelled cells were depleted on LS columns in a quadroMACS separator, and the flow-through was collected as the purified fraction.

The Qiagen DNeasy kit was used to extract genomic DNA from unsorted PBMCs and from the negatively selected CD4+ and CD8+ fractions. TCR beta CDR3 regions were amplified by immunoSEQ multiplex PCR using primers annealing to V and J segments. A synthetic immune receptor repertoire was used to minimize amplification bias, and remaining bias was computationally removed after sequencing. In the authors' own workflow: Repertoire diversity was quantified as the Shannon entropy index using custom Python scripts. Unsorted, CD4+ and CD8+ repertoires were analyzed separately, except for combined analyses in which CD4+ and CD8+ sequences were merged in silico. Clonal expansion was defined as at least a 2-fold frequency increase after treatment relative to C1D1, with a pseudocount of 0.5 for undetected baseline clones. Clones with 0 or 1 copy at C1D1 were defined as singleton clones, while clones with 2 or more copies were defined as non-singleton clones. By matching protein sequences in sorted samples from the same patient, clones expanded in unsorted samples were annotated as CD4+, CD8+ or unknown. Diversity changes from C1D1 to C4D1 were tested in paired samples using Wilcoxon tests. The source is immuneACCESS, and TCRdb retained only in-frame sequences with V and J called. Part of the clones is not carried over; for the studies checked, unresolved V genes explain less than half of this, and the remainder is unexplained. D and trimming come from the DNA, and the V and J calls and clone size come from that table. A total of under 20,000 clones appear in this sample, roughly three quarters of them only once. Just under 2.5% of the sample goes to the ten largest clones.

Sequencing used CD4+ T cells from blood, obtained before the fourth cycle of nivolumab. This TCR was recovered from a human donor with classical Hodgkin lymphoma. Recombination joined TRBV4-3 with TRBJ2-7, and TRBD2 matches 7 of the central bases. CDR3 reads: CASSQNGGRSEQYF. The nucleotide sequence is TGCGCCAGCAGCCAGAACGGCGGGAGAAGCGAGCAGTACTTC.